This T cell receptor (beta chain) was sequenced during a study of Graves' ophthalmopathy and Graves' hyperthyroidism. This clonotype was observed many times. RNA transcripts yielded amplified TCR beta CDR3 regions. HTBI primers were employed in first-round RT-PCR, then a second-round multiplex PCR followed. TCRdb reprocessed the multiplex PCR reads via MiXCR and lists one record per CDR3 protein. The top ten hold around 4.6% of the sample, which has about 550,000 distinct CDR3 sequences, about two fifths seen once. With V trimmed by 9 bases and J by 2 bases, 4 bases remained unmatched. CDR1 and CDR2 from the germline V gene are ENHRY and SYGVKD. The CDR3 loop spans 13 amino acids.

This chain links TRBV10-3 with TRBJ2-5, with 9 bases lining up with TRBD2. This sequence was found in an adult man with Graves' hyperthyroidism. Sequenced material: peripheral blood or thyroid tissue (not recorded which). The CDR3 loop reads CAMGGGAQETQYF. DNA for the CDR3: TGTGCCATGGGCGGGGGGGCGCAAGAGACCCAGTACTTC.